The rows below give T cell receptor beta chains drawn from one sample of a study of cytomegalovirus exposure and HLA in healthy donors. This table comes from immunoSEQ multiplex PCR, and its TCRdb copy is limited to in-frame clones, with some not included. The sample lists 200,000 to 250,000 clones, around 88% occurring once. What was sequenced was PBMCs. The source is a woman in her late teens or twenties in good health and CMV-seronegative. CDR3s include the opening cysteine and the closing phenylalanine or tryptophan. Each record gives: J gene, V gene, D gene, clone size, CDR3 protein, CDR3 DNA. The D gene is left open where the match is weak. Clone size is shown for a subset of rows, as once, few, many or a class of expanded clone.

j_gene: TRBJ1-5; v_gene: TRBV10-1; d_gene: .; abundance: .; CDR3aa: CASSGLNPRPNQPQHF; CDR3nt: TGCGCCAGCAGCGGACTAAACCCTCGGCCTAATCAGCCCCAGCATTTT
j_gene: TRBJ1-1; v_gene: TRBV5-6; d_gene: .; abundance: .; CDR3aa: CASSLTANTEAFF; CDR3nt: TGTGCCAGCAGCTTGACAGCCAACACTGAAGCTTTCTTT
j_gene: TRBJ2-7; v_gene: TRBV6-1; d_gene: TRBD2; abundance: few; CDR3aa: CASRVAGKYYEQYF; CDR3nt: TGTGCCAGCAGAGTAGCGGGTAAATACTACGAGCAGTACTTC
j_gene: TRBJ1-1; v_gene: TRBV7-8; d_gene: .; abundance: .; CDR3aa: CASSYIGQSPNTEAFF; CDR3nt: TGTGCCAGCAGCTATATCGGACAGAGCCCGAACACTGAAGCTTTCTTT
j_gene: TRBJ2-3; v_gene: TRBV7-9; d_gene: TRBD2; abundance: .; CDR3aa: CASSLGLAGDADTQYF; CDR3nt: TGTGCCAGCAGCTTAGGTCTAGCGGGAGACGCAGATACGCAGTATTTT
j_gene: TRBJ1-2; v_gene: TRBV6-6; d_gene: TRBD1; abundance: .; CDR3aa: CASSWDRGVGGYGYTF; CDR3nt: TGTGCCAGCAGTTGGGACAGGGGCGTCGGTGGCTATGGCTACACCTTC
j_gene: TRBJ2-1; v_gene: TRBV6-6; d_gene: .; abundance: .; CDR3aa: CASRGDGQFF; CDR3nt: TGTGCCAGCAGGGGAGACGGTCAGTTCTTC
j_gene: TRBJ2-3; v_gene: TRBV30; d_gene: TRBD2; abundance: .; CDR3aa: CAWSLAGGPTNTQYF; CDR3nt: TGTGCCTGGAGTCTTGCGGGAGGGCCAACAAATACGCAGTATTTT
j_gene: TRBJ2-7; v_gene: TRBV4-1; d_gene: .; abundance: .; CDR3aa: CASSQDGWARDEQYF; CDR3nt: TGCGCCAGCAGCCAAGATGGCTGGGCCAGGGACGAGCAGTACTTC
j_gene: TRBJ2-1; v_gene: TRBV2; d_gene: TRBD2; abundance: .; CDR3aa: CASSFSTLAGGVNEQFF; CDR3nt: TGTGCCAGCAGTTTCTCGACACTAGCGGGAGGGGTCAATGAGCAGTTCTTC
j_gene: TRBJ2-1; v_gene: TRBV5-5; d_gene: .; abundance: .; CDR3aa: CASSLVSNEQFF; CDR3nt: TGTGCCAGCAGCTTGGTTAGCAATGAGCAGTTCTTC
j_gene: TRBJ1-1; v_gene: TRBV19; d_gene: .; abundance: .; CDR3aa: CASSPQINTEAFF; CDR3nt: TGTGCCAGTAGTCCCCAGATTAACACTGAAGCTTTCTTT
j_gene: TRBJ2-1; v_gene: TRBV6-1; d_gene: .; abundance: .; CDR3aa: CASVPSFEHNEQFF; CDR3nt: TGTGCCAGCGTCCCCTCATTTGAGCACAATGAGCAGTTCTTC
j_gene: TRBJ1-2; v_gene: TRBV29-1; d_gene: .; abundance: .; CDR3aa: CSAEDSGYTF; CDR3nt: TGCAGCGCGGAGGACAGTGGCTACACCTTC
j_gene: TRBJ2-7; v_gene: TRBV7-9; d_gene: TRBD2; abundance: .; CDR3aa: CASSATSGREYEQYF; CDR3nt: TGTGCCAGCAGCGCAACTAGCGGGAGGGAATACGAGCAGTACTTC
j_gene: TRBJ2-1; v_gene: TRBV4-3; d_gene: TRBD2; abundance: .; CDR3aa: CASSQDQGLAGGTGYNEQFF; CDR3nt: TGCGCCAGCAGCCAAGATCAGGGACTAGCGGGAGGAACGGGCTACAATGAGCAGTTCTTC
j_gene: TRBJ2-5; v_gene: TRBV2; d_gene: TRBD2; abundance: .; CDR3aa: CASSASGRASETQYF; CDR3nt: TGTGCCAGCAGTGCTAGCGGGAGGGCCTCCGAGACCCAGTACTTC
j_gene: TRBJ1-4; v_gene: TRBV6-1; d_gene: .; abundance: .; CDR3aa: CASSEALGGGELFF; CDR3nt: TGTGCCAGCAGTGAAGCCCTCGGAGGAGGGGAACTGTTTTTT
j_gene: TRBJ1-2; v_gene: TRBV2; d_gene: .; abundance: few; CDR3aa: CASRTQTEYGYTF; CDR3nt: TGTGCCAGCAGAACACAGACAGAGTATGGCTACACCTTC
j_gene: TRBJ1-2; v_gene: TRBV10-3; d_gene: .; abundance: .; CDR3aa: CAIRLTYGYTF; CDR3nt: TGTGCCATCAGGTTAACTTATGGCTACACCTTC
j_gene: TRBJ2-7; v_gene: TRBV27; d_gene: TRBD1; abundance: .; CDR3aa: CASMGQNYEQYF; CDR3nt: TGTGCCAGTATGGGACAGAACTACGAGCAGTACTTC
j_gene: TRBJ1-2; v_gene: TRBV5-4; d_gene: .; abundance: .; CDR3aa: CASSLVGSGYTF; CDR3nt: TGTGCCAGCAGCTTAGTGGGCAGTGGCTACACCTTC
j_gene: TRBJ2-1; v_gene: TRBV28; d_gene: .; abundance: .; CDR3aa: CASSFQAGSSSYNEQFF; CDR3nt: TGTGCCAGCAGTTTCCAGGCGGGGTCAAGCTCCTACAATGAGCAGTTCTTC
j_gene: TRBJ1-3; v_gene: TRBV5-8; d_gene: TRBD1; abundance: once; CDR3aa: CASRGRTGYGNTIYF; CDR3nt: TGTGCCAGCAGAGGCCGGACAGGATATGGAAACACCATATATTTT
j_gene: TRBJ1-1; v_gene: TRBV29-1; d_gene: .; abundance: .; CDR3aa: CSVQVPAQAFF; CDR3nt: TGCAGCGTTCAGGTCCCCGCGCAGGCTTTCTTT
j_gene: TRBJ2-2; v_gene: TRBV9; d_gene: TRBD2; abundance: .; CDR3aa: CASSLQREGRVTRELFF; CDR3nt: TGTGCCAGCAGCCTGCAGCGGGAGGGCCGCGTTACGCGGGAGCTGTTTTTT
j_gene: TRBJ1-1; v_gene: TRBV19; d_gene: .; abundance: .; CDR3aa: CASSRGPGEAFF; CDR3nt: TGTGCCAGTAGTCGCGGACCGGGAGAAGCTTTCTTT
j_gene: TRBJ2-3; v_gene: TRBV6-6; d_gene: TRBD1; abundance: once; CDR3aa: CASSYQGVTDTQYF; CDR3nt: TGTGCCAGCAGTTATCAGGGGGTAACAGATACGCAGTATTTT
j_gene: TRBJ1-2; v_gene: TRBV6-5; d_gene: .; abundance: .; CDR3aa: CASGYAKLGSYGYTF; CDR3nt: TGTGCCAGCGGTTACGCCAAACTCGGGAGCTATGGCTACACCTTC
j_gene: TRBJ2-1; v_gene: TRBV27; d_gene: .; abundance: .; CDR3aa: CASTQAGLYNEQFF; CDR3nt: TGTGCCAGCACACAGGCAGGGCTTTACAATGAGCAGTTCTTC
j_gene: TRBJ2-7; v_gene: TRBV7-8; d_gene: .; abundance: .; CDR3aa: CASSLGRGSYEQYF; CDR3nt: TGTGCCAGCAGCTTAGGGCGGGGCTCCTACGAGCAGTACTTC
j_gene: TRBJ2-1; v_gene: TRBV7-3; d_gene: TRBD1; abundance: few; CDR3aa: CASSPGTASYNEQFF; CDR3nt: TGTGCCAGCAGCCCCGGGACAGCGAGCTACAATGAGCAGTTCTTC
j_gene: TRBJ2-1; v_gene: TRBV5-1; d_gene: .; abundance: .; CDR3aa: CASSLGAQASYNEQFF; CDR3nt: TGCGCCAGCAGCTTGGGGGCTCAGGCCTCCTACAATGAGCAGTTCTTC
j_gene: TRBJ2-2; v_gene: TRBV19; d_gene: TRBD2; abundance: .; CDR3aa: CASSIGGSGELFF; CDR3nt: TGTGCCAGTAGTATCGGCGGGAGCGGGGAGCTGTTTTTT
j_gene: TRBJ1-5; v_gene: TRBV4-3; d_gene: TRBD1; abundance: .; CDR3aa: CASSQELQGQGYQPQHF; CDR3nt: TGCGCCAGCAGCCAAGAACTTCAGGGACAGGGGTACCAGCCCCAGCATTTT
j_gene: TRBJ2-7; v_gene: TRBV11-2; d_gene: TRBD2; abundance: .; CDR3aa: CASSLGGVGYEQYF; CDR3nt: TGTGCCAGCAGCTTGGGGGGGGTGGGTTACGAGCAGTACTTC
j_gene: TRBJ2-1; v_gene: TRBV19; d_gene: TRBD2; abundance: .; CDR3aa: CASSIGKREKLPEVYNEQFF; CDR3nt: TGTGCCAGTAGTATAGGTAAGCGGGAGAAGCTCCCCGAGGTCTACAATGAGCAGTTCTTC
j_gene: TRBJ2-1; v_gene: TRBV7-9; d_gene: TRBD2; abundance: .; CDR3aa: CASSLIRGGSEQFF; CDR3nt: TGTGCCAGCAGCTTAATCCGGGGAGGGTCTGAGCAGTTCTTC
j_gene: TRBJ2-7; v_gene: TRBV6-5; d_gene: TRBD1; abundance: .; CDR3aa: CASTRTGGSNEQYF; CDR3nt: TGTGCCAGCACACGGACAGGGGGATCGAACGAGCAGTACTTC
j_gene: TRBJ2-2; v_gene: TRBV19; d_gene: TRBD2; abundance: .; CDR3aa: CASSARLAGNTGELFF; CDR3nt: TGTGCCAGTAGTGCTCGACTAGCGGGAAACACCGGGGAGCTGTTTTTT
j_gene: TRBJ2-7; v_gene: TRBV11-1; d_gene: TRBD1; abundance: .; CDR3aa: CASSSSGTGGYEQYF; CDR3nt: TGTGCCAGCAGCTCCTCGGGGACAGGGGGTTACGAGCAGTACTTC
j_gene: TRBJ2-7; v_gene: TRBV2; d_gene: .; abundance: few; CDR3aa: CASSLAYEQYF; CDR3nt: TGTGCCAGCAGCCTCGCCTACGAGCAGTACTTC
j_gene: TRBJ2-5; v_gene: TRBV15; d_gene: .; abundance: .; CDR3aa: CATSLSRTDQETQYF; CDR3nt: TGTGCCACCAGTCTGAGCCGGACAGACCAAGAGACCCAGTACTTC
j_gene: TRBJ2-2; v_gene: TRBV7-9; d_gene: .; abundance: .; CDR3aa: CASTPWRGRAITGELFF; CDR3nt: TGTGCCAGCACCCCTTGGCGGGGGCGGGCGATTACCGGGGAGCTGTTTTTT
j_gene: TRBJ2-5; v_gene: TRBV7-9; d_gene: TRBD1; abundance: .; CDR3aa: CASSLGGQVGETQYF; CDR3nt: TGTGCCAGCAGCTTGGGGGGACAGGTCGGGGAGACCCAGTACTTC
j_gene: TRBJ1-5; v_gene: TRBV18; d_gene: .; abundance: once; CDR3aa: CASQGNSNQPQHF; CDR3nt: TGTGCCAGCCAGGGAAATAGCAATCAGCCCCAGCATTTT
j_gene: TRBJ1-1; v_gene: TRBV5-1; d_gene: .; abundance: .; CDR3aa: CASSFLGKGTNTEAFF; CDR3nt: TGCGCCAGCAGCTTCCTTGGTAAGGGGACAAACACTGAAGCTTTCTTT
j_gene: TRBJ2-3; v_gene: TRBV7-9; d_gene: TRBD2; abundance: .; CDR3aa: CASSGEAGTSGRASDTQYF; CDR3nt: TGTGCCAGCAGCGGAGAGGCCGGGACTAGCGGGAGGGCCTCAGATACGCAGTATTTT
j_gene: TRBJ2-7; v_gene: TRBV4-1; d_gene: TRBD1; abundance: .; CDR3aa: CASRGTDSYEQYF; CDR3nt: TGCGCCAGCAGAGGGACAGACTCCTACGAGCAGTACTTC
j_gene: TRBJ1-1; v_gene: TRBV10-3; d_gene: TRBD1; abundance: .; CDR3aa: CAISPTGSFMAMNTEAFF; CDR3nt: TGTGCCATCAGTCCGACAGGGTCCTTCATGGCGATGAACACTGAAGCTTTCTTT
j_gene: TRBJ1-5; v_gene: TRBV18; d_gene: .; abundance: once; CDR3aa: CASSPGGDQPQHF; CDR3nt: TGTGCCAGCTCACCAGGAGGGGACCAGCCCCAGCATTTT
j_gene: TRBJ2-1; v_gene: TRBV21-1; d_gene: .; abundance: .; CDR3aa: CASSKDKAESYNEQFF; CDR3nt: TGTGCCAGCAGCAAAGACAAAGCGGAGTCCTACAATGAGCAGTTCTTC
j_gene: TRBJ1-2; v_gene: TRBV4-3; d_gene: TRBD1; abundance: once; CDR3aa: CASSQVAGTGVNYGYTF; CDR3nt: TGCGCCAGCAGCCAAGTCGCCGGGACAGGGGTTAACTATGGCTACACCTTC
j_gene: TRBJ1-5; v_gene: TRBV7-9; d_gene: .; abundance: .; CDR3aa: CASSFAGGNQPQHF; CDR3nt: TGTGCCAGCAGCTTTGCGGGGGGCAATCAGCCCCAGCATTTT